These 19 T cell receptor beta chains were sequenced from one sample in a study of T cells after yellow fever vaccination. TCRdb re-called the 5' RACE reads with MiXCR, one entry per CDR3 protein. The data show some 220,000 distinct CDR3 sequences, under 3.5% seen once. The specimen comprised CD4+ T cells sorted from PBMCs, sampled 10 days after the yellow fever booster vaccination. The receptors stem from a man younger than 35 who received the YFV17D yellow fever vaccine.

This chain joins TRBV29-1 and TRBJ1-1; D call uncertain. Germline V gene sequence: CDR1 SQVTM, CDR2 ANQGSEA. This CDR3 is 11 amino acids long. The CDR3 DNA sequence: TGCAGGGCTACCCAGAACACTGAAGCTTTCTTT. This sequence encodes CRATQNTEAFF.

This clonotype came up a few times. V gene TRBV4-1 combines with J gene TRBJ1-5; TRBD1 might be the D (5 bases). Between the trimmed V and J ends, which lost 0 bases and 7 bases, there was a span of 16 bases. Per the germline V gene, CDR1 is MGHRA and CDR2 is YSYEKL. The CDR3 runs to 16 residues. CDR3 amino acids: CASSQEGVGGRQPQHF. The CDR3 bases are TGCGCCAGCAGCCAAGAGGGGGTGGGAGGGCGGCAGCCCCAGCATTTT.

Ten or more counts support this clonotype. The CDR3: CSAYDSNQPQHF. CDR3 nucleotides: TGCAGTGCTTACGACAGCAATCAGCCCCAGCATTTT. The V gene is TRBV20-1, the J gene TRBJ1-5; no clear D. V was cut by 5 bases and J by 1 base, with 6 bases left in between. The CDR3 runs 12 residues. The germline gives CDR1 DFQATT, CDR2 SNEGSKA (reference sequence).

This clonotype was seen ten or more times. The chain uses TRBV9 and TRBJ2-1, with D uncertain. The V gene's germline CDR1 is SGDLS and CDR2 YYNGEE. This CDR3 spans 14 amino acids. Trimming stripped 0 bases from V and 3 bases from J, with 7 bases between. The DNA of the CDR3 is TGTGCCAGCAGCGTAGCCTCGCTCTACAATGAGCAGTTCTTC. It is translated as CASSVASLYNEQFF.

There are a few counts of this clonotype. V gene TRBV6-4 combines with J gene TRBJ2-1; 9 nucleotides match TRBD2. This CDR3 is built from 23 residues. J gave up 2 bases and V 5 bases, and 28 bases lay outside the gene matches. Germline V lookup: CDR1 MRHNA, CDR2 SNTAGT. The CDR3 DNA reads as TGTGCCAGCAGTCCTTACCCGGGGCTAGCGGGGCCCCAAGGGATGCGGCCCTACAATGAGCAGTTCTTC. Encoded protein: CASSPYPGLAGPQGMRPYNEQFF.

This clonotype has ten or more counts. The rearrangement uses TRBV6-6 and TRBJ1-1, with D hard to call. The CDR3 length is 11 residues. Germline V lookup: CDR1 MNHNY, CDR2 SVGAGI (reference sequence). V gave up 10 bases and J gave up 1 base, with 7 bases separating them. CDR3 DNA: TGTGCCACTGAGGAGAACACTGAAGCTTTCTTT. Translation gives CATEENTEAFF.

In its sample, this clonotype was seen many times. This chain links TRBV7-2 with TRBJ1-6; D is uncertain. Trimming shortened V by 1 base and J by 7 bases, and 11 bases separated the two germline ends. The CDR3 runs to 15 residues. Germline V gene data show CDR1 as SGHTA and CDR2 as FQGNSA. The CDR3 DNA reads TGTGCCAGCAGCTTAGGGCAGGCGGTAAATTCACCCCTCCACTTT. Translated, it gives CASSLGQAVNSPLHF.

The chain links TRBV7-2 to TRBJ2-2; maybe TRBD2 (6 bases). The V end lost 5 bases, the J end lost 6 bases, and 10 bases lay between the germline ends. The CDR3 covers 13 residues. CDR1 and CDR2 from the germline V gene are SGHTA and FQGNSA. CDR3 DNA: TGTGCCAGCAGCCGCTGGGGGGCCGGGGAGCTGTTTTTT. Its translation: CASSRWGAGELFF. The full variable domain, with the rest looked up from reference TRBV7-2 and TRBJ2-2, is GAGVSQSPSNKVTEKGKDVELRCDPISGHTALYWYRQSLGQGLEFLIYFQGNSAPDKSGLPSDRFSAERTGGSVSTLTIQRTQQEDSAVYLCASSRWGAGELFFGEGSRLTVL.

This clonotype was seen many times. The chain couples TRBV11-2 to TRBJ2-7, with 8 nucleotides matching TRBD1. The V gene end was trimmed by 0 bases and the J gene end by 3 bases; junction bases not matched to a gene: 7. CDR1 and CDR2 from the germline V gene are SGHAT and FQNNGV. The CDR3 loop spans 16 amino acids. The CDR3, as DNA: TGTGCCAGCAGCTTAGATCTAGGACAGGGCTTCTACGAGCAGTACTTC. Translation gives CASSLDLGQGFYEQYF.

The genes are TRBV5-6 and TRBJ2-3, with 8 bases matching TRBD2. CDR3 length: 15 amino acids. V was pared by 4 bases and J by 3 bases, with 7 bases of the junction left unmatched. CDR1 is SGHDT and CDR2 is YYEEEE in the germline V gene. The CDR3 sequence is CASSAGLVGTDTQYF. The CDR3 nucleotides are TGTGCCAGCAGCGCGGGACTAGTGGGGACAGATACGCAGTATTTT.

V is TRBV20-1 and J is TRBJ2-7; the D call may be TRBD1 or TRBD2 (5 bases each). V dropped 3 bases and J dropped 5 bases, with 17 bases sitting between them. CDR1 DFQATT and CDR2 SNEGSKA come from the germline V gene (reference sequence). CDR3 length: 14 amino acids. CDR3 coding DNA: TGCAGTGCTAGGCCCGGGACCCTTAAAGACGAGCAGTACGTC. Its translation: CSARPGTLKDEQYV.

This clonotype was recorded at least ten times. The chain employs TRBV5-1 and TRBJ2-6; possible D gene TRBD2, 6 bases. The V and J ends lost 5 bases and 3 bases respectively, with 21 bases between them. This CDR3 has 18 residues. The V gene's germline CDR1 is SGHRS and CDR2 YFSETQ. The CDR3, as DNA: TGCGCCAGCAGAACTACGGGACTCAGGGAGCGTGGGGCCAACGTCCTGACTTTC. Residues: CASRTTGLRERGANVLTF.

This clonotype was seen repeatedly, ten times or more. The rearrangement links TRBV6-2 or TRBV6-3 to TRBJ1-1, with D perhaps TRBD1 (6 bases). The CDR3 extends over 14 amino acids. Trimming pared 6 bases from V and 6 bases from J, leaving 17 bases between. Germline-derived CDR1 and CDR2 are MNHEY and SVGEGT. CDR3 amino acids: CASRYTGNEAEAFF. The CDR3 region has the DNA TGTGCCAGCAGATATACAGGGAACGAGGCTGAAGCTTTCTTT.

In its sample, this clonotype was seen many times. This chain joins TRBV5-1 and TRBJ2-5; 7 nucleotides agree with TRBD1. Germline CDR1 SGHRS, CDR2 YFSETQ. The J segment lost 4 bases and the V segment lost 2 bases, leaving 8 bases of the junction unmatched. The CDR3 extends over 15 amino acids. The CDR3 DNA follows: TGCGCCAGCAGCTTTGGGGCCAACAGGGGAGAGACCCAGTACTTC. It codes for CASSFGANRGETQYF.

This clonotype came up a few times. The chain employs TRBV12-3 or TRBV12-4 and TRBJ2-5; the D gene is possibly TRBD2 (6 bases). The CDR3 has 15 residues. Trimming took 2 bases from V and 5 from J, leaving 15 bases between them. The CDR3 DNA follows: TGTGCCAGCAGTTTAAACATGTGGGCGGGGGAGACCCAGTACTTC. It specifies CASSLNMWAGETQYF.

This clonotype was counted between two and nine times. This chain joins TRBV9 and TRBJ1-2; TRBD1 is a possible D gene (5 bases). In germline, CDR1 is SGDLS, CDR2 YYNGEE. With 7 bases removed from V and 4 bases from J, the gap between germline ends came to 14 bases. The CDR3 consists of 13 residues. The DNA of the CDR3 is TGTGCCAGCTTGGGGCGGGACCCCTATGGCTACACCTTC. It is translated as CASLGRDPYGYTF.

A few counts support this clonotype. The chain combines TRBV19 with TRBJ1-2; possibly TRBD1 for D (6 bases). In germline, CDR1 is LNHDA, CDR2 SQIVND (reference sequence). Trimming shortened V by 8 bases and J by 3 bases, and 22 bases separated the two germline ends. The CDR3 is 16 residues long. This CDR3 reads CASRSQTGRTYYGYTF. The CDR3 coding sequence is TGTGCCAGTCGAAGTCAGACAGGCCGGACTTACTATGGCTACACCTTC.

This sequence joins TRBV7-2 and TRBJ2-5; TRBD2 matches 9 bases. This CDR3 comprises 15 residues. Germline values: CDR1 SGHTA, CDR2 FQGNSA. V dropped 5 bases and J dropped 4; count of bases not matched to a gene: 8. CDR3 region: CASSVRAGGIETQYF. Here the CDR3 DNA reads TGTGCCAGCAGCGTCAGAGCGGGGGGAATAGAGACCCAGTACTTC.

This clonotype was observed many times. The V call is TRBV12-3 or TRBV12-4, the J call TRBJ2-1; D uncertain. The CDR3 runs 12 residues. Trimming removed 6 bases at V and 4 bases at J, with 7 bases between. The CDR3 nucleotides read TGTGCCAGCAGGCGAGCTTACAATGAGCAGTTCTTC. Encoded protein: CASRRAYNEQFF.